The entry below describes one T cell receptor (beta chain). Only in-frame clones appear in the TCRdb table, and some are missing; sequencing was by immunoSEQ multiplex PCR. This sample carries some 760,000 clones, 75% to 90% of them seen once, and the ten largest clones take over 0.008%. These data belong to a study of shared T cell receptors in the human thymus. J lost 2 bases, V lost 4 bases, and 6 bases had no gene match. CDR3 length equals 14 residues. Germline values: CDR1 SGHKS, CDR2 YYEKEE (reference sequence). The same data also contributed to another study, on human thymus T cells.

Sequences were obtained from thymocytes. The genes are TRBV5-5 and TRBJ2-7; TRBD1 matches 7 bases. The sequence was obtained from a girl younger than two with a congenital heart defect. CDR3 loop: CASSLGQVPYEQYF. The CDR3, as DNA: TGTGCCAGCAGCCTCGGACAGGTCCCCTACGAGCAGTACTTC.